This T cell receptor beta chain is drawn from a study of radiation and T cells in renal cell carcinoma. The V and J ends lost 2 bases and 0 bases respectively, with 17 bases between them. The germline CDR1 and CDR2 sequences are SEHNR and FQNEAQ (reference sequence). The CDR3 runs 18 residues. The data were produced by immunoSEQ multiplex PCR, yet TCRdb's version contains in-frame clones alone and is incomplete. The table records some 120,000 clones, 80% to 90% of them present only once. Indicated time point: blood 2 weeks post-SBRT. Treatment noted: 15 Gy SBRT to primary tumor, nephrectomy 4 weeks later.

The chain recombines TRBV7-9 with TRBJ1-3, with D unclear. The TCR comes from an older woman with renal cell carcinoma. The sequencing here drew on blood, taken from a patient whose treatment included radiotherapy and nephrectomy. This CDR3 reads CASSLRAGPTISGNTIYF. The CDR3 DNA is TGTGCCAGCAGCTTAAGGGCCGGCCCGACGATCTCTGGAAACACCATATATTTT.